The next 4 T cell receptor beta chains were all read from a single sample in a study of CD8 T cells in Susac syndrome. The RNA input was about 0.45 to 1 ug, and it was reverse transcribed with random hexamers. Each CDR3 protein is one row after TCRdb ran MiXCR on the immunoSEQ multiplex PCR reads. In the table there are 170,000 or so distinct CDR3 sequences, around 93% of which are singletons. The sequenced sample was CD4+ T cells from PBMCs. These receptors all come from a human donor with multiple sclerosis.

V usage is TRBV3-1 and J usage is TRBJ1-1; 7 nucleotides match TRBD1. Losses at the gene ends were 3 bases for V and 10 bases for J; bases not matched to a gene: 11. Germline V gene sequence: CDR1 LGHDT, CDR2 YNNKEL (reference sequence). This CDR3 contains 14 residues. DNA of the CDR3: TGTGCCAGCAGCCACTCTGACAGGGTAGGAGGAGCTTTCTTT. It translates to CASSHSDRVGGAFF.

The gene calls are TRBV5-1 and TRBJ1-2; 11 bases align to TRBD1. The CDR3 contains 14 residues. V lost 4 bases, J lost 8 bases, and 7 bases stayed unmatched. CDR1 is SGHRS and CDR2 is YFSETQ in the germline V gene. The DNA of the CDR3 is TGCGCCAGCAGCCCCTCGGGACAGGGGGGAGGCTACACCTTC. It specifies CASSPSGQGGGYTF.

The chain carries TRBV6-1 and TRBJ1-5; 9 bases line up with TRBD1. Germline CDR1 reads MNHNS; CDR2 reads SASEGT. The CDR3 extends over 16 amino acids. Trimming at V came to 8 bases and at J to 1 base, leaving 9 bases not matched to a gene. The DNA for the CDR3 is TGTGCCAGCCGCCTTGGAGGGACAGGGAGCAATCAGCCCCAGCATTTT. Its translation is CASRLGGTGSNQPQHF.

This sequence joins TRBV2 and TRBJ2-6; 8 nucleotides match TRBD1. V shed 9 bases and J 11 bases; nucleotides not matched to a gene: 6. The CDR3 totals 12 residues. Germline V gene sequence: CDR1 SNHLY, CDR2 FYNNEI. The CDR3 sequence: CASGMDRDVLTF. The DNA for the CDR3 is TGTGCCAGTGGCATGGACAGGGACGTCCTGACTTTC.